Following are 9 T cell receptor beta chains from one sample sequenced in a study of cytomegalovirus exposure and HLA in healthy donors. This table comes from immunoSEQ multiplex PCR, and its TCRdb copy is limited to in-frame clones, with some not included. The profile shows some 260,000 clones, more than 75% of them singletons. The specimen sequenced was PBMCs. The receptors stem from a man aged 18 to 30 in good health and CMV-seropositive.

The chain links TRBV4-1 to TRBJ1-4; the D is unclear. Trimming removed 0 bases at V and 7 bases at J, with 0 bases between. This CDR3 spans 11 amino acids. Germline CDR1 and CDR2: MGHRA and YSYEKL. Here the CDR3 reads CASSQDEKLFF. CDR3 DNA sequence: TGCGCCAGCAGCCAAGATGAAAAACTGTTTTTT.

The gene calls are TRBV7-9 and TRBJ1-2; D is unclear. Germline CDR1 and CDR2: SEHNR and FQNEAQ (reference sequence). The CDR3 is made up of 13 amino acids. Trimming left V 3 bases short and J 2 bases short, with 7 bases between. CDR3 loop: CASSFSINYGYTF. The CDR3 bases are TGTGCCAGCAGCTTCAGCATAAACTATGGCTACACCTTC.

This clone came up many times. This chain links TRBV6-4 with TRBJ2-1, with 14 bases fitting TRBD2. CDR3 length: 14 residues. With V trimmed by 2 bases and J by 9 bases, 0 bases remained unmatched. Germline-derived CDR1 and CDR2 are MRHNA and SNTAGT. The CDR3 DNA reads as TGTGCCAGCAGTGACGGGACTAGCGGGAGTGAGCAGTTCTTC. It is translated as CASSDGTSGSEQFF.

The chain has TRBV9 and TRBJ1-5, with D perhaps TRBD1 (5 bases). V dropped 8 bases and J dropped 6 bases, with 9 bases sitting between them. The CDR3 runs 11 residues. Per germline, CDR1 SGDLS and CDR2 YYNGEE. In DNA form, the CDR3 reads TGTGCCAGAGGGGCAGGTCAGCCCCAGCATTTT. Residues: CARGAGQPQHF. Together with reference TRBV9 and TRBJ1-5, the CDR3 gives the full variable domain: DSGVTQTPKHLITATGQRVTLRCSPRSGDLSVYWYQQSLDQGLQFLIQYYNGEERAKGNILERFSAQQFPDLHSELNLSSLELGDSALYFCARGAGQPQHFGDGTRLSIL.

This clone came up a few times. The rearrangement joins TRBV19 to TRBJ2-7, with D possibly TRBD2 on 5 matching bases. This CDR3 contains 15 residues. The germline CDR1 and CDR2 sequences are LNHDA and SQIVND (reference sequence). Trimming removed 7 bases at V and 6 bases at J, with 22 bases between. CDR3 bases: TGTGCCAGTACCCCCGGGGTCTTAAATACAGCCGAGCAGTACTTC. Its translation is CASTPGVLNTAEQYF. Combining the CDR3 with reference TRBV19 and TRBJ2-7 gives the whole variable domain DGGITQSPKYLFRKEGQNVTLSCEQNLNHDAMYWYRQDPGQGLRLIYYSQIVNDFQKGDIAEGYSVSREKKESFPLTVTSAQKNPTAFYLCASTPGVLNTAEQYFGPGTRLTVT.

The chain is built from TRBV2 and TRBJ1-2, with D perhaps matching TRBD1 (5 bases). V lost 0 bases and J lost 8, with 13 bases in between. CDR1 and CDR2 from the germline V gene are SNHLY and FYNNEI. The CDR3 has 14 amino acids. The CDR3 sequence: CASSEAEGAGGYTF. The CDR3, as DNA: TGTGCCAGCAGTGAAGCGGAAGGGGCTGGCGGCTACACCTTC.

V and J are TRBV28 and TRBJ2-5; TRBD1 matches at 9 bases. CDR3 size: 13 residues. V shed 8 bases, J shed 5 bases, and the junction held 6 bases outside the gene matches. Germline loops: CDR1 MDHEN, CDR2 SYDVKM. CDR3 amino acids: CASRDRVLETQYF. The CDR3 DNA sequence: TGTGCCAGCCGGGACAGGGTGTTGGAGACCCAGTACTTC.

V and J are TRBV2 and TRBJ1-5; no reliable D call. This CDR3 is built from 13 residues. With 4 bases removed from V and 5 bases from J, the gap between germline ends came to 9 bases. Germline CDR1 is SNHLY and CDR2 is FYNNEI. CDR3 sequence: CASSGAFYQPQHF. CDR3 sequence (DNA): TGTGCCAGCAGTGGGGCCTTTTATCAGCCCCAGCATTTT.

The chain recombines TRBV27 with TRBJ2-3; tentatively, D is TRBD2 (5 bases). Trimming removed 7 bases at V and 3 bases at J, with 17 bases between. This CDR3 comprises 15 residues. Germline V CDR1 and CDR2: MNHEY, SMNVEV (reference sequence). CDR3 in DNA: TGTGCCAGCACCACTCGGACGGGAATGACAGATACGCAGTATTTT. This translates into CASTTRTGMTDTQYF.